The next 28 T cell receptor beta chains were all read from a single sample in a study of T cells after yellow fever vaccination. TCRdb reanalysed the 5' RACE reads using MiXCR and keeps one entry per CDR3 protein. The table records about 50,000 distinct CDR3 sequences, 7% to 8.5% of them present only once. The starting material was CD8+ T cells sorted from PBMCs, obtained around 14 days after the first yellow fever vaccination. The receptors derive from a man aged 18 to 29 who received the YFV17D yellow fever vaccine.

This clonotype was recorded at least ten times. V gene TRBV7-2 combines with J gene TRBJ1-4; D is possibly TRBD1 (5 bases). In germline, CDR1 is SGHTA, CDR2 FQGNSA. This CDR3 contains 17 residues. The V end was cut by 2 bases, the J end by 4 bases, with 17 bases between. The CDR3 loop reads CASSLWGWASSNEKLFF. CDR3 nucleotide sequence: TGTGCCAGCAGCTTATGGGGGTGGGCCTCAAGTAATGAAAAACTGTTTTTT.

This clonotype showed up many times. The CDR3 coding sequence is TGTGCCAGCAGTACGACAGGATCTGGGGCCAACGTCCTGACTTTC. Its protein product is CASSTTGSGANVLTF. The rearrangement links TRBV27 to TRBJ2-6, with D maybe TRBD1 (6 bases). V was shortened by 5 bases and J by 1 base, with 9 bases between the two germline ends. Germline V lookup: CDR1 MNHEY, CDR2 SMNVEV (reference sequence). The CDR3 is 15 residues long.

In its sample, this clonotype was seen many times. The V gene is TRBV12-3 or TRBV12-4, the J gene TRBJ2-2; unclear D gene. This CDR3 region has 15 residues. Between the trimmed V and J ends, which lost 2 bases and 0 bases, there was a span of 7 bases. The CDR3 region is CASSLFRTNTGELFF. The DNA for the CDR3 is TGTGCCAGCAGTTTATTCAGGACGAACACCGGGGAGCTGTTTTTT.

In its sample, this clonotype was seen many times. The genes are TRBV6-1 and TRBJ2-6; no firm D call. Germline-derived CDR1 and CDR2 are MNHNS and SASEGT. The CDR3 spans 15 residues. Between the trimmed V and J ends, which lost 1 base and 0 bases, there was a span of 4 bases. As DNA, the CDR3 is TGTGCCAGCAGTGAAGGGGGCTCTGGGGCCAACGTCCTGACTTTC. It yields the protein CASSEGGSGANVLTF.

V is TRBV11-3 and J is TRBJ2-5, with D maybe TRBD1 (5 bases). The germline V and J ends were trimmed by 7 bases and 0 bases, with 9 bases remaining between them. The CDR3 covers 13 residues. CDR1 and CDR2 from the germline V gene are SGHNT and YENEEA. The CDR3, as DNA: TGTGCCAGCAACCCCAGGGACCAAGAGACCCAGTACTTC. Its translation is CASNPRDQETQYF.

This clonotype was picked up a small number of times. The chain is built from TRBV13 and TRBJ1-2; D remains ambiguous. The CDR3 has 16 amino acids. Germline values: CDR1 PRHDT, CDR2 FYEKMQ (reference sequence). The germline V and J ends were trimmed by 0 bases and 7 bases, with 18 bases remaining between them. In nucleotides, the CDR3 is TGTGCCAGCAGCTTAGGCCGGACCAACATCGCAGGTGGCTACACCTTC. It translates to CASSLGRTNIAGGYTF. Full variable domain (rest looked up from reference TRBV13 and TRBJ1-2): AAGVIQSPRHLIKEKRETATLKCYPIPRHDTVYWYQQGPGQDPQFLISFYEKMQSDKGSIPDRFSAQQFSDYHSELNMSSLELGDSALYFCASSLGRTNIAGGYTFGSGTRLTVV.

This clonotype was recorded many times. The chain is built from TRBV4-1 and TRBJ2-2; D is unresolved. This CDR3 has 15 amino acids. Germline CDR1 and CDR2: MGHRA and YSYEKL. V lost 2 bases to trimming and J lost 3 bases, with 10 bases between them. This chain's CDR3 is CASSQFAQDTGELFF. Here the CDR3 DNA reads TGCGCCAGCAGCCAATTTGCTCAGGACACCGGGGAGCTGTTTTTT.

The V call is TRBV10-3, the J call TRBJ1-1; maybe TRBD1 (6 bases). Germline CDR1 is ENHRY and CDR2 is SYGVKD. CDR3 size: 13 residues. V lost 10 bases to trimming and J lost 0 bases, with 12 bases between them. The CDR3 DNA follows: TGTGCCACCGAACGGGACATGAACACTGAAGCTTTCTTT. Encoded protein: CATERDMNTEAFF.

This clonotype came up many times. The rearrangement joins TRBV20-1 to TRBJ2-5, with a tentative D call TRBD2 (5 bases). With 0 bases removed from V and 2 bases from J, the gap between germline ends came to 10 bases. Germline V gives CDR1 DFQATT, CDR2 SNEGSKA (reference sequence). This CDR3 has 14 residues. This CDR3 is CSARDRENQETQYF. The CDR3 DNA is TGCAGTGCTAGAGATAGGGAGAATCAAGAGACCCAGTACTTC.

This clonotype showed up many times. The chain recombines TRBV15 with TRBJ2-3; no reliable D call. Germline lookup yields CDR1 LNHNV and CDR2 YYDKDF (reference sequence). The CDR3 length is 17 residues. Deletions cut 0 bases from V and 2 bases from J, with 15 bases between. The CDR3 DNA reads TGTGCCACCAGCAGAGATATAGTAAGGCAGGCCACAGATACGCAGTATTTT. It translates to CATSRDIVRQATDTQYF.

This clonotype showed up many times. The V call is TRBV6-5, the J call TRBJ2-3; D possibly corresponds to TRBD2 (7 bases). The V gene lost 3 bases and the J gene lost 3 bases, with 16 bases spanning the gap. Per the germline V gene, CDR1 is MNHEY and CDR2 is SVGAGI. The CDR3 contains 16 residues. Written as DNA, the CDR3 is TGTGCCAGCAGTTATGCGCGGGGGCCGCCGACAGATACGCAGTATTTT. Translation: CASSYARGPPTDTQYF.

This clonotype was recorded at least ten times. The J gene is TRBJ2-7, the V gene TRBV5-1; possible D gene TRBD1, 6 bases. The CDR3 has 14 amino acids. In germline, CDR1 is SGHRS, CDR2 YFSETQ. The ends were cut back, 0 bases at V and 1 base at J, with 8 bases in the middle. The CDR3 DNA follows: TGCGCCAGCAGCTTGGTTGGACAGTCCTACGAGCAGTACTTC. The encoded protein is CASSLVGQSYEQYF.

This clonotype was counted at least ten times. This rearrangement joins TRBV3-1 to TRBJ2-3; 7 bases are a match to TRBD1. Germline lookup yields CDR1 LGHDT and CDR2 YNNKEL (reference sequence). The CDR3 runs 14 residues. V was pared by 5 bases and J by 4 bases, with 6 bases of the junction left unmatched. Here the CDR3 DNA reads TGTGCCAGCAGCACAGGGGCCGTGGCAGATACGCAGTATTTT. The encoded protein is CASSTGAVADTQYF.

This clonotype was counted ten times or more. The chain uses TRBV12-3 or TRBV12-4 and TRBJ2-3, with 8 bases aligning to TRBD2. The CDR3 spans 14 residues. V gave up 3 bases and J gave up 6 bases; unmatched junction bases: 5. The CDR3 protein is CASSFAGGQDTQYF. Here the CDR3 DNA reads TGTGCCAGCAGTTTCGCGGGGGGTCAGGATACGCAGTATTTT.

This clonotype was seen a handful of times. This rearrangement joins TRBV7-9 to TRBJ1-1; no definite D call. Germline lookup yields CDR1 SEHNR and CDR2 FQNEAQ (reference sequence). Trimming shortened V by 5 bases and J by 1 base, and 8 bases separated the two germline ends. The CDR3 is made up of 13 amino acids. The chain's CDR3 is CASSHPSNTEAFF. The CDR3 nucleotides are TGTGCCAGCAGCCACCCTTCGAACACTGAAGCTTTCTTT.

As to this clonotype: This could be a read error, since a much larger clone is one nucleotide away. The chain is built from TRBV4-3 and TRBJ2-1, with 7 bases fitting TRBD2. CDR3 size: 15 residues. V shed 4 bases, J shed 3 bases, and the junction held 6 bases outside the gene matches. The germline CDR1 and CDR2 sequences are LGHNA and YSLEER. The CDR3 region has the DNA TGCGCCAGCAGCCCCGGGTCTAGCGGCTACAATGAGCAGTTCTTC. Translating gives CASSPGSSGYNEQFF.

This clonotype was seen ten or more times. The chain carries TRBV7-9 and TRBJ2-1, with D possibly matching TRBD2 (6 bases). Trimming shortened V by 1 base and J by 4 bases, and 14 bases separated the two germline ends. Germline CDR1 reads SEHNR; CDR2 reads FQNEAQ (reference sequence). CDR3 length equals 16 residues. The CDR3 here is CASSLGPLARYNEQFF. For the CDR3, the DNA is TGTGCCAGCAGCTTAGGCCCCCTAGCGAGATACAATGAGCAGTTCTTC.

This clonotype was counted many times. The rearrangement joins TRBV7-6 to TRBJ2-3; 9 bases are shared with TRBD1. With V trimmed by 4 bases and J by 5 bases, 4 bases remained unmatched. The length of the CDR3 is 14 residues. Germline CDR1 is SGHVS and CDR2 is FNYEAQ. The CDR3 spells CASSSGQGIDTQYF. DNA for the CDR3: TGTGCCAGCAGCTCGGGACAGGGTATAGATACGCAGTATTTT.

This clonotype was observed at least ten times. This sequence joins TRBV16 and TRBJ1-6; 8 nucleotides agree with TRBD1. The CDR3 covers 16 residues. Germline CDR1 reads KGHSY; CDR2 reads FQNENV. V trimming: 3 bases; J trimming: 9 bases; junction bases outside the gene matches: 10. In DNA, the CDR3 is TGTGCCAGCAGCCACGGACAGGGCGGTATAAGTTCACCCCTCCACTTT. It yields the protein CASSHGQGGISSPLHF.

Comment on this clonotype: Given a much more abundant clone one base away, this may be a read error. The chain carries TRBV3-1 and TRBJ2-7, with a weak D call TRBD2 (6 bases). The CDR3 sequence is 14 residues long. Germline V gene lookup returns CDR1 LGHDT and CDR2 YNNKEL (reference sequence). CDR3 amino acids: CASSQAGDLDEQCV. Here the CDR3 DNA reads TGTGCCAGCAGCCAAGCGGGGGACCTGGACGAGCAGTGCGTC.

A note on this clonotype: A read error is possible here, since a much larger clone lies one base away. The V call is TRBV12-3 or TRBV12-4, the J call TRBJ2-2, with 8 bases fitting TRBD2. This CDR3 contains 15 residues. As DNA, the CDR3 is TGTGCCGGCAGTTTGGGCGGGGGGCGGAACGGGGAGCTGTTTTTT. Residues: CAGSLGGGRNGELFF.

This clonotype was observed many times. J is TRBJ1-1 and V is TRBV10-3; no clear D gene. V lost 3 bases to trimming and J lost 1 base, with 12 bases between them. Germline V gives CDR1 ENHRY, CDR2 SYGVKD. This CDR3 has 15 amino acids. CDR3 residues: CAISDLGSENTEAFF. CDR3 bases: TGTGCCATCAGTGATCTGGGTTCGGAGAACACTGAAGCTTTCTTT.

At least ten counts were recorded for this clonotype. The genes are TRBV12-3 or TRBV12-4 and TRBJ2-2, with TRBD1 as a possible D gene (5 bases). Trimming took off 3 bases at V and 6 bases at J, with 8 bases between the two ends. This CDR3 has 13 amino acids. This chain's CDR3 is CASSLMGPGELFF. CDR3 DNA: TGTGCCAGCAGTTTGATGGGGCCCGGGGAGCTGTTTTTT.

This clonotype appeared many times. The chain links TRBV7-9 to TRBJ2-1, with D unclear. The CDR3 has 12 amino acids. Trimming removed 5 bases at V and 10 bases at J, with 12 bases between. Germline CDR1 SEHNR, CDR2 FQNEAQ (reference sequence). CDR3 bases: TGTGCCAGCAGCCCAAGATCGGAGGAGCAGTTCTTC. It encodes CASSPRSEEQFF.

The gene calls are TRBV30 and TRBJ1-1, with D unresolved. The length of the CDR3 is 12 residues. Germline-derived CDR1 and CDR2 are GTSNPN and SVGIG (reference sequence). Trimming shortened V by 7 bases and J by 0 bases, and 9 bases separated the two germline ends. The CDR3 coding sequence is TGTGCCTTAGAGGGAATGAACACTGAAGCTTTCTTT. This encodes CALEGMNTEAFF.

This clonotype was observed many times. The J gene is TRBJ2-2, the V gene TRBV5-1; D unresolved. CDR3 length: 14 residues. Trimming pared 1 base from V and 0 bases from J, leaving 4 bases between. Germline V gives CDR1 SGHRS, CDR2 YFSETQ. CDR3 DNA sequence: TGCGCCAGCAGCTTGACATCGAACACCGGGGAGCTGTTTTTT. Protein sequence: CASSLTSNTGELFF. Variable domain in full (rest from reference TRBV5-1 and TRBJ2-2): KAGVTQTPRYLIKTRGQQVTLSCSPISGHRSVSWYQQTPGQGLQFLFEYFSETQRNKGNFPGRFSGRQFSNSRSEMNVSTLELGDSALYLCASSLTSNTGELFFGEGSRLTVL.

This clonotype was observed many times. The chain joins TRBV5-5 to TRBJ2-7; D is uncertain. With 0 bases removed from V and 4 bases from J, the gap between germline ends came to 5 bases. The CDR3 contains 12 residues. Germline V gene lookup returns CDR1 SGHKS and CDR2 YYEKEE (reference sequence). The chain's CDR3 is CASSLGGYEQYV. CDR3 DNA sequence: TGTGCCAGCAGCTTGGGGGGATACGAGCAGTACGTC.

The V gene is TRBV5-1, the J gene TRBJ1-2; a weak D match, TRBD1 (6 bases). V lost 3 bases to trimming and J lost 6 bases, with 15 bases between them. The CDR3 consists of 14 residues. The germline CDR1 and CDR2 sequences are SGHRS and YFSETQ. The CDR3 sequence: CASSSLGGTNGYTF. As DNA, the CDR3 is TGCGCCAGCAGCTCTCTAGGGGGGACTAATGGCTACACCTTC.